Detailed here is one TCR beta chain. Its target is not known. The sample comes from a study of a mutant IDH1 vaccine in newly diagnosed glioma. Overall study results and limits: Vaccination induced immune responses in over 85% of patients.

After removal of 0 bases from V and 3 bases from J, the junction contained 2 bases not matched to a gene. CDR1 SGHRS and CDR2 YFSETQ come from the germline V gene. The CDR3 length is 15 residues. Time point meaning: week 23, last vaccination. The content of each vaccine dose was 300 ug of mutant IDH1 20-mer peptide, and topical imiquimod accompanied it. Clones were sequenced by immunoSEQ multiplex PCR, and TCRdb holds only the in-frame ones, with some missing. The table shows about 56,000 clones, with 75% to 90% occurring only once. The clonotype was recovered from a man aged 35-49 years with glioma. Sequencing was performed on PBMCs, taken from a glioma patient whose treatment included an IDH1 peptide vaccine. This chain links TRBV5-1 with TRBJ2-1, with 8 bases fitting TRBD2. In DNA form, the CDR3 reads TGCGCCAGCAGCTTGGTTAGCGGGAACTACAATGAGCAGTTCTTC. Amino acid sequence: CASSLVSGNYNEQFF.